Reported below is one TCR beta chain. The sample is drawn from a study of blood T cells in healthy people across ages. A second PCR, run for about 7 to 11 cycles, used a sample-barcoded 5' primer plus a J-beta primer mix. One entry per CDR3 protein results from TCRdb running MiXCR on the 5' RACE reads. The sample yields about 720,000 distinct CDR3 sequences, 20% to 25% seen once. CDR3 size: 14 residues. V lost 4 bases to trimming and J lost 5 bases, with 14 bases between them. The germline V gene encodes CDR1 MNHEY and CDR2 SVGAGI. The sequence derives from an older man in good health. The chain joins TRBV6-5 to TRBJ1-2; D unresolved. The sample taken for sequencing was blood. CDR3 nucleotides: TGTGCCAGCAGTTTATACTCGGTCGGTTATGGCTACACCTTC. This sequence encodes CASSLYSVGYGYTF.